The text below deals with one TCR beta chain. Its antigen remains unidentified. The study team obtained lesional scalp punch biopsies and peripheral blood from alopecia areata patients. V lost 8 bases and J 3 bases, leaving 8 bases between the germline ends. The CDR3 runs to 12 residues. Germline lookup yields CDR1 SNHLY and CDR2 FYNNEI. This sample stems from a study of CD8+ T cells in alopecia areata. Study-wide points: Between patients, shared TCR sequences were less clear than in mice. This was possibly due in part to HLA diversity in the patient population.

The authors extracted RNA and reverse transcribed it into cDNA as the sequencing template. Measured with immunoSEQ multiplex PCR; TCRdb has only the in-frame clones, and not every one. The top ten hold 10% to 12% of the sample, which has 150,000 to 200,000 clones, about 70% seen once. This specimen was CD8+ T cells sorted from blood, taken at week 0. The chain joins TRBV2 to TRBJ2-4; D is uncertain. This sequence originates from a human donor with alopecia areata. The CDR3 is CASLGVKNIQYF. The CDR3 region has the DNA TGTGCCAGCCTTGGGGTCAAAAACATTCAGTACTTC.